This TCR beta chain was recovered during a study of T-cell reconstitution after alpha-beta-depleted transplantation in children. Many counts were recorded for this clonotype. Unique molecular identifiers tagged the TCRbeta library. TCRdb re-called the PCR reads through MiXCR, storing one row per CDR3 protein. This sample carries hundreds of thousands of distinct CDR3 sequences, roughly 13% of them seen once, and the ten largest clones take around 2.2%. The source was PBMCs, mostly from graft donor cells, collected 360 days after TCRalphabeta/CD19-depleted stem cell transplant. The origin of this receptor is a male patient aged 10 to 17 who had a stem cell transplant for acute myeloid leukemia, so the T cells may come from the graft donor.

The CDR3 protein is CASSIPDEQFF. CDR3 DNA: TGTGCCAGTAGTATACCCGATGAGCAGTTCTTC. The chain has TRBV19 and TRBJ2-1; D unresolved. The CDR3 extends over 11 amino acids. Trimming removed 2 bases at V and 8 bases at J, with 4 bases between. Germline V gives CDR1 LNHDA, CDR2 SQIVND (reference sequence).